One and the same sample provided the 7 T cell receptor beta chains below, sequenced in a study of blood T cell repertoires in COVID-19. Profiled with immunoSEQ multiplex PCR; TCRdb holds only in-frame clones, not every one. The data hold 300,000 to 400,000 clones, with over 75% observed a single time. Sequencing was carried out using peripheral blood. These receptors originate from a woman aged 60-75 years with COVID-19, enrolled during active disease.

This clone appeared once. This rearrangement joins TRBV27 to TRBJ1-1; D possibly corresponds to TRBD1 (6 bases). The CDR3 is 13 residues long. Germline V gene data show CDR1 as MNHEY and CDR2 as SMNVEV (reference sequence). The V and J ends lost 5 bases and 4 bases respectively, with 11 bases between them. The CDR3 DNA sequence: TGTGCCAGCAGTCCCGGGACATTCACTGAAGCTTTCTTT. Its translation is CASSPGTFTEAFF.

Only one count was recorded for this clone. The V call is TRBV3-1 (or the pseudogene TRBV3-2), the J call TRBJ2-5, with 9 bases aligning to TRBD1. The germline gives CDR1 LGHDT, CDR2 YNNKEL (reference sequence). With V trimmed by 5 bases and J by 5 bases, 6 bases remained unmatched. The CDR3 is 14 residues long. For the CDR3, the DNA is TGTGCCAGCAGCTACCGACAGGGGGGGGAGACCCAGTACTTC. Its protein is CASSYRQGGETQYF.

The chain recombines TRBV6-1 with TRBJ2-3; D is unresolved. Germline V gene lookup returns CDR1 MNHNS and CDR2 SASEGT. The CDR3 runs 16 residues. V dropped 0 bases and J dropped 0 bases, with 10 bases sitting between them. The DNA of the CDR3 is TGTGCCAGCAGTGAAGCGGTCCTCTATAGCACAGATACGCAGTATTTT. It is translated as CASSEAVLYSTDTQYF.

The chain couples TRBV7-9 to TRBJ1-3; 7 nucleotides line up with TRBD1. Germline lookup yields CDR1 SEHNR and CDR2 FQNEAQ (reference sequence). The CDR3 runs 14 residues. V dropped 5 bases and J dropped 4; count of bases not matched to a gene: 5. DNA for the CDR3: TGTGCCAGCAGCCTCCCGGACAGGGGAAACACCATATATTTT. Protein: CASSLPDRGNTIYF. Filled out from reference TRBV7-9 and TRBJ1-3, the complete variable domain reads DTGVSQNPRHKITKRGQNVTFRCDPISEHNRLYWYRQTLGQGPEFLTYFQNEAQLEKSRLLSDRFSAERPKGSFSTLEIQRTEQGDSAMYLCASSLPDRGNTIYFGEGSWLTVV.

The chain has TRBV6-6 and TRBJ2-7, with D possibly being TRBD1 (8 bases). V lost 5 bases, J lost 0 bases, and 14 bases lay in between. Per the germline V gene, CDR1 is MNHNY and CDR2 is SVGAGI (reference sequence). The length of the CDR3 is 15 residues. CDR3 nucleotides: TGTGCCAGCAGTGACAGGGGCGGGAGCTCCTACGAGCAGTACTTC. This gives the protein CASSDRGGSSYEQYF.

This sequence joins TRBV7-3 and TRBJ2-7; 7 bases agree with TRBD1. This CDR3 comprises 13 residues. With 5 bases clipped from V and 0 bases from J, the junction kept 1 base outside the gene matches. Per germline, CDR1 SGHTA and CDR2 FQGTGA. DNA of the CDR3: TGTGCCAGCAGCCGGGACAGCTCCTACGAGCAGTACTTC. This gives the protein CASSRDSSYEQYF.

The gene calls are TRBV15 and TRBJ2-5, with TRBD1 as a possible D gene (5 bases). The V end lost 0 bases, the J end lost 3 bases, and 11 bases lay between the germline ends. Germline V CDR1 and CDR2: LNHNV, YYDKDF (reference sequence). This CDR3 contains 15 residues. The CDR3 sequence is CATSRDRIGEETQYF. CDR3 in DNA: TGTGCCACCAGCAGAGATCGTATAGGGGAAGAGACCCAGTACTTC.